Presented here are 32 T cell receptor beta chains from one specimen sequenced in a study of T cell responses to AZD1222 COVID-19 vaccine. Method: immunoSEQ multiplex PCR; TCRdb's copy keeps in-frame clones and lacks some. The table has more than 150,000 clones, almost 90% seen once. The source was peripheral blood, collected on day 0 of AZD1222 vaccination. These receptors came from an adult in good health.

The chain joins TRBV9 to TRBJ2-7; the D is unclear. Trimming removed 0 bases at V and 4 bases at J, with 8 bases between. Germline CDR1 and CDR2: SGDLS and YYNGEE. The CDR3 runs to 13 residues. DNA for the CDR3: TGTGCCAGCAGCGTAGCCCCACAGTACGAGCAGTACTTC. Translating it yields CASSVAPQYEQYF.

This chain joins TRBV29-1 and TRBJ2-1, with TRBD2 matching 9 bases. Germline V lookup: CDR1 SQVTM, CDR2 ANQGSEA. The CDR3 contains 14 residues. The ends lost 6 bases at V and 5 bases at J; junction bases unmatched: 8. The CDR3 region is CSVTYGTSHNEQFF. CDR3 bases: TGCAGCGTGACCTATGGGACTAGCCACAATGAGCAGTTCTTC.

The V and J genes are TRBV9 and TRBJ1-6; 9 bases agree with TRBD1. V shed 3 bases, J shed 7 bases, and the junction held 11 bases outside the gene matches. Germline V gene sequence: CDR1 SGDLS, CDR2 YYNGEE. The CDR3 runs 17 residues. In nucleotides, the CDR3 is TGTGCCAGCAGCGCCCCCGGGACAGGGTTCCCCAATTCACCCCTCCACTTT. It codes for CASSAPGTGFPNSPLHF.

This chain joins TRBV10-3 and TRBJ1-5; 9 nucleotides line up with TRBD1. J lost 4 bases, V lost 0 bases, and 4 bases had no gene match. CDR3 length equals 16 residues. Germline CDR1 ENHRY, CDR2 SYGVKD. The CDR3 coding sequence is TGTGCCATCAGTGAGTCGGGGACAGGGCAGAATCAGCCCCAGCATTTT. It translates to CAISESGTGQNQPQHF.

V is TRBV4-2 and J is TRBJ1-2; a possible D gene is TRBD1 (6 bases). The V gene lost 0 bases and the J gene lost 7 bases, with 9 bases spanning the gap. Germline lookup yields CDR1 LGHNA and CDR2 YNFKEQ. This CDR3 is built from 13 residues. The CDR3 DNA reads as TGTGCCAGCAGCCAAGATCCCAGGGGTGGCTACACCTTC. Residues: CASSQDPRGGYTF.

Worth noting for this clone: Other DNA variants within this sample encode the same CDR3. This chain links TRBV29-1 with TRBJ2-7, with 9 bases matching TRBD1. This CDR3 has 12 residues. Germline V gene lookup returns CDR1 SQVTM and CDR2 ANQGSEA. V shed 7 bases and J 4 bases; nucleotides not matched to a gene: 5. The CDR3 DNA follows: TGCAGCGGGGGACAGGGTAGGTACGAGCAGTACTTC. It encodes CSGGQGRYEQYF.

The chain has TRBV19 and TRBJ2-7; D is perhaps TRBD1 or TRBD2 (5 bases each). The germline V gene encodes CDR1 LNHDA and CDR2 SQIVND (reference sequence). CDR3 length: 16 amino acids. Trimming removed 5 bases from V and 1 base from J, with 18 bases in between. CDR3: CASSPGPGRLSYEQYF. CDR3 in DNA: TGTGCCAGTAGTCCCGGGCCGGGACGGTTGTCCTACGAGCAGTACTTC.

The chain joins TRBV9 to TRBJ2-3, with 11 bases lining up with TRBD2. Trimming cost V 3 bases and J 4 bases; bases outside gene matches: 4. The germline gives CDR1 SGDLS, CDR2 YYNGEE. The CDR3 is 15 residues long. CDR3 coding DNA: TGTGCCAGCAGCGATACTAGCGGGAGAGCAGATACGCAGTATTTT. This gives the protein CASSDTSGRADTQYF.

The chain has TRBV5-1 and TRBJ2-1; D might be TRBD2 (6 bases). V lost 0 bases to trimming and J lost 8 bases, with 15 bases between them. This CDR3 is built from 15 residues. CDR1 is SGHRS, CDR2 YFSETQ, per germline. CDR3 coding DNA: TGCGCCAGCAGCTTGGGACTAGGAACATCCTATGAGCAGTTCTTC. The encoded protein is CASSLGLGTSYEQFF.

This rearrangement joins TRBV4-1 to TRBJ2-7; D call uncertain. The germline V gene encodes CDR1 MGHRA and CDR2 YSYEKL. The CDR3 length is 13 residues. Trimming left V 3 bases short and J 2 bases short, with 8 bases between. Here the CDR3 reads CASSQTAAYEQYF. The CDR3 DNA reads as TGCGCCAGCAGCCAGACCGCGGCCTACGAGCAGTACTTC.

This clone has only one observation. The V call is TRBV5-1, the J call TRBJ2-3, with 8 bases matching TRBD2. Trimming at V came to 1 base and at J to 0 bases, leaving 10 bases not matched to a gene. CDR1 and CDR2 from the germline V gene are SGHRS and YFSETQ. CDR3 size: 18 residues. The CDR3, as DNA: TGCGCCAGCAGCTTGCTGGGTTGGAGCGGGGGTAGCACAGATACGCAGTATTTT. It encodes CASSLLGWSGGSTDTQYF.

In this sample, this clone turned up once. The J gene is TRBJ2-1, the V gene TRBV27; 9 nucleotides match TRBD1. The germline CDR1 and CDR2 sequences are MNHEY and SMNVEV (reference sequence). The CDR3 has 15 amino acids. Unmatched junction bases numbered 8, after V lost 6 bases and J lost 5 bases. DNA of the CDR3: TGTGCCAGCAGGACGGGGACAGGGCCCCACAATGAGCAGTTCTTC. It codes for CASRTGTGPHNEQFF.

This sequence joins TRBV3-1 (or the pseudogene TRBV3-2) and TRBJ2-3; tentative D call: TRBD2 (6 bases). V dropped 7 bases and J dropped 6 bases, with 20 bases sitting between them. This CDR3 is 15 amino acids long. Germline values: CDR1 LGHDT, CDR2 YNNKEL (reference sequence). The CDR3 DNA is TGTGCCAGCACCACGGGAGTAGGGGCCGGGGATACGCAGTATTTT. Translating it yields CASTTGVGAGDTQYF.

CDR3 loop: CASSLEAIPSYEQYF. The CDR3 coding sequence is TGTGCCAGCAGCTTGGAGGCTATTCCTTCCTACGAGCAGTACTTC. The genes are TRBV5-5 and TRBJ2-7; no clear D gene. V was clipped by 0 bases and J by 1 base, with 11 bases between them. Germline V gene lookup returns CDR1 SGHKS and CDR2 YYEKEE (reference sequence). CDR3 length: 15 amino acids.

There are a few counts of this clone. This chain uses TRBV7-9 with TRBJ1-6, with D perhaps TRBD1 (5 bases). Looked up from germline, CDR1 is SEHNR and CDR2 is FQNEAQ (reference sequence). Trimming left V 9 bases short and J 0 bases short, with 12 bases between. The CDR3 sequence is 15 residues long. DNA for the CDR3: TGTGCCAGTGGGGGAGATAGCTCCTATAATTCACCCCTCCACTTT. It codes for CASGGDSSYNSPLHF.

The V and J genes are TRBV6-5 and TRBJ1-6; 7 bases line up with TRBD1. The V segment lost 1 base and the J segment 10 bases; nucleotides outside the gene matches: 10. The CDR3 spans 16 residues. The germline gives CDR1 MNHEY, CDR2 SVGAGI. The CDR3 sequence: CASSYYTDRSTSPLHF. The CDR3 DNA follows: TGTGCCAGCAGTTACTACACGGACAGGTCAACATCACCCCTCCACTTT.

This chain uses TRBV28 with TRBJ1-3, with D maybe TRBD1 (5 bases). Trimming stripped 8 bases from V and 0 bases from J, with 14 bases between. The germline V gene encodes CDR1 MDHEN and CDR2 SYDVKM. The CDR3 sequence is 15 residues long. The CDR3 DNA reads TGTGCCAGCGGAGGACAAGCGAGCTCTGGAAACACCATATATTTT. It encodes CASGGQASSGNTIYF.

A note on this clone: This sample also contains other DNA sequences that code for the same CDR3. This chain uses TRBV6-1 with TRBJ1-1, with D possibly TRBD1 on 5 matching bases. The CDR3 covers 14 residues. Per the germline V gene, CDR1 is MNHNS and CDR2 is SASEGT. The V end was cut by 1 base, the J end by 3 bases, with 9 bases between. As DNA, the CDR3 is TGTGCCAGCAGTGAAGTGGGGGGGGACACTGAAGCTTTCTTT. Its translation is CASSEVGGDTEAFF.

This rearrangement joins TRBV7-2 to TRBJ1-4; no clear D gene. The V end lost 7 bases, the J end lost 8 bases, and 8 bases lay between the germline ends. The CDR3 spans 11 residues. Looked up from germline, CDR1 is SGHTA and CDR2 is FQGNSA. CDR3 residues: CASTPGEKLFF. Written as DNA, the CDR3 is TGTGCCAGCACCCCAGGCGAAAAACTGTTTTTT.

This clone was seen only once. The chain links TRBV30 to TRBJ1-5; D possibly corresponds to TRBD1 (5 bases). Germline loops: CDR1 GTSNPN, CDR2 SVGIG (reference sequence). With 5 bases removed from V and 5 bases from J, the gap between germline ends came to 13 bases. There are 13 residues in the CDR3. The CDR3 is CAWAGRGDQPQHF. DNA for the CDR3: TGTGCCTGGGCAGGGAGGGGTGATCAGCCCCAGCATTTT.

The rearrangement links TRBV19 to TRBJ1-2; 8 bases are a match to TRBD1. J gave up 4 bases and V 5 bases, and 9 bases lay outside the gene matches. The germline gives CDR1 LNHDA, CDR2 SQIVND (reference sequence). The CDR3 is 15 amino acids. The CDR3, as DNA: TGTGCCAGTAGTGCCCCAGGGGGCTCTAGCTATGGCTACACCTTC. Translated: CASSAPGGSSYGYTF.

CDR3 in DNA: TGCGCCAGCAGCGCCGACAGGAGCTCCTATAATTCACCCCTCCACTTT. Translating gives CASSADRSSYNSPLHF. The genes are TRBV5-1 and TRBJ1-6; D possibly corresponds to TRBD1 (6 bases). CDR1 and CDR2 from the germline V gene are SGHRS and YFSETQ. V was trimmed by 4 bases and J by 0 bases, leaving 11 bases between them. The CDR3 spans 16 residues.

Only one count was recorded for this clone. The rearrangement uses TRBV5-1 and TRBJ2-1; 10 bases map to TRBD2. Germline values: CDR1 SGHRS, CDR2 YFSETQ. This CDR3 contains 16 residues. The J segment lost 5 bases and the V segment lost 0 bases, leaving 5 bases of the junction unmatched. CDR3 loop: CASSLGLAGWDNEQFF. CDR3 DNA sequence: TGCGCCAGCAGCTTGGGACTAGCGGGTTGGGACAATGAGCAGTTCTTC.

CDR3 protein: CAWSVGWTANTGELFF. The CDR3 nucleotides read TGTGCCTGGAGTGTAGGTTGGACAGCCAACACCGGGGAGCTGTTTTTT. This chain connects TRBV30 to TRBJ2-2; D possibly corresponds to TRBD1 (6 bases). CDR1 is GTSNPN and CDR2 is SVGIG in the germline V gene (reference sequence). Trimming shortened V by 0 bases and J by 2 bases, and 13 bases separated the two germline ends. The CDR3 is made up of 16 amino acids.

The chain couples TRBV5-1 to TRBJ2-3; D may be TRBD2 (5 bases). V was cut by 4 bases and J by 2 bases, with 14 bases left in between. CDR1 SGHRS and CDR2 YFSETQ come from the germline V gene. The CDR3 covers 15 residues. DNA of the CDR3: TGCGCCAGCAGCCTAATCGGGGAGCTCACAGATACGCAGTATTTT. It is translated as CASSLIGELTDTQYF.

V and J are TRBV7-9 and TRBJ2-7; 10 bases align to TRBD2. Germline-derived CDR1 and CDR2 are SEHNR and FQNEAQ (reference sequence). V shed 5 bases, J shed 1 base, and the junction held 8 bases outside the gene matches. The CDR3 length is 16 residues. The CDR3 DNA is TGTGCCAGCAGCCCGACACTAGCGGGGAGATCCTACGAGCAGTACTTC. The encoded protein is CASSPTLAGRSYEQYF.

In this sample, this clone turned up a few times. CDR3 region: CAVRTWGENNEQFF. CDR3 DNA: TGTGCCGTGCGAACTTGGGGCGAAAACAATGAGCAGTTCTTC. The chain has TRBV10-3 and TRBJ2-1; a possible D gene is TRBD1 (5 bases). From germline, CDR1 is ENHRY and CDR2 SYGVKD. The CDR3 runs 14 residues. V lost 11 bases and J lost 5, with 19 bases in between.

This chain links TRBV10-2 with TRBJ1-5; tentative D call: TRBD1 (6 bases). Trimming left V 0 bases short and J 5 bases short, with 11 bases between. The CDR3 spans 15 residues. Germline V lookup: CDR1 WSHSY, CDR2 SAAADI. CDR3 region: CASSESGTRHQPQHF. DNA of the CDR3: TGCGCCAGCAGTGAGTCGGGGACACGACATCAGCCCCAGCATTTT.

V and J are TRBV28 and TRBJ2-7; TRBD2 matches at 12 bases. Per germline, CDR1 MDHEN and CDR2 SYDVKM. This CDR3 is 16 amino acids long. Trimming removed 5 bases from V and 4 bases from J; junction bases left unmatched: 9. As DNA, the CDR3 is TGTGCCAGCAGTCTATCAACCGGGACTAGCGGGTACGAGCAGTACTTC. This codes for CASSLSTGTSGYEQYF.

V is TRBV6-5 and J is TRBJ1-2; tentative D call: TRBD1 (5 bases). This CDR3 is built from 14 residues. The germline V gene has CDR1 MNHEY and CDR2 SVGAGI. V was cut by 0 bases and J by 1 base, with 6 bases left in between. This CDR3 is CASSYSQGNYGYTF. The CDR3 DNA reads TGTGCCAGCAGTTACTCCCAGGGTAACTATGGCTACACCTTC.

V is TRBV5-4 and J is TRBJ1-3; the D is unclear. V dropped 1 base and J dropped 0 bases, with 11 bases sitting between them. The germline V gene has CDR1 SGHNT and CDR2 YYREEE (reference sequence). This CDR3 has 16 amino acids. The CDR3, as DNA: TGTGCCAGCAGCTTGTTGGGCAGCCTCTCTGGAAACACCATATATTTT. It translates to CASSLLGSLSGNTIYF.

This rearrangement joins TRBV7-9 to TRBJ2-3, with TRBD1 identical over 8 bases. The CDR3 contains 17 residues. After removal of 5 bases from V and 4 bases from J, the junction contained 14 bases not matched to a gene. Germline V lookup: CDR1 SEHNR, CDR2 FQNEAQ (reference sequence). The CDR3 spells CASSLTDRDISADTQYF. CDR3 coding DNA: TGTGCCAGCAGCCTCACGGACAGGGATATTTCGGCAGATACGCAGTATTTT.